This TCR beta chain originates from a study of radiotherapy plus CTLA-4 blockade in lung cancer. About the study: Among enrolled patients, less than 20% responded and about 34% achieved disease control.

Sequencing used immunoSEQ multiplex PCR; TCRdb keeps in-frame clones, though not all of them. The sample carries 45,000 to 55,000 clones, roughly 90% recorded once. A note on this clone: Antigen unknown.

General study points: Among blood TCR repertoires after radiotherapy plus ipilimumab, tumor-derived clones expanded. In blood, early T cell clone dynamics reportedly predicted response best, together with interferon-beta.

The germline gives CDR1 SGDLS, CDR2 YYNGEE. V was shortened by 0 bases and J by 9 bases, with 13 bases between the two germline ends. The CDR3 consists of 14 residues. The starting material was peripheral blood, obtained from a patient treated with radiotherapy plus ipilimumab. This chain joins TRBV9 and TRBJ2-1, with a weak D call TRBD2 (6 bases). This TCR derives from a human donor with non-small cell lung cancer whose response to radiotherapy plus ipilimumab could not be evaluated. CDR3 DNA: TGTGCCAGCAGCGTAGCCCCTGCCGGGGGTGAGCAGTTCTTC. Translating it yields CASSVAPAGGEQFF.